This entry lists 28 T cell receptor beta chains sequenced from one sample in a study of blood T cell repertoires in COVID-19. Assay: immunoSEQ multiplex PCR; the TCRdb copy retains only in-frame clones and omits some. Of 100,000 to 150,000 clones in the sample, over 75% were seen once. The sequencing input was peripheral blood. Every receptor here comes from a man between 65 and 85 years old with active COVID-19.

This clone has more than one count but fewer than ten. The chain recombines TRBV3-1 (or the pseudogene TRBV3-2) with TRBJ2-1; 7 positions agree with TRBD1. The CDR3 contains 16 residues. Trimming removed 4 bases from V and 2 bases from J; junction bases left unmatched: 8. The germline V gene encodes CDR1 LGHDT and CDR2 YNNKEL (reference sequence). In DNA, the CDR3 is TGTGCCAGCAGCCCTCAGGGGGTACCCCCCTACAATGAGCAGTTCTTC. Translating it yields CASSPQGVPPYNEQFF.

The chain couples TRBV28 to TRBJ2-3; 9 nucleotides match TRBD1. This CDR3 has 15 residues. The V gene end was trimmed by 2 bases and the J gene end by 5 bases; junction bases not matched to a gene: 5. The V gene's germline CDR1 is MDHEN and CDR2 SYDVKM. CDR3 in amino acids: CASSLLGTGQDTQYF. DNA for the CDR3: TGTGCCAGCAGTTTACTCGGGACAGGGCAAGATACGCAGTATTTT.

The chain employs TRBV5-4 and TRBJ2-1, with 12 positions matching TRBD1. V lost 2 bases and J lost 12; bases outside the gene matches: 6. Germline assignment: CDR1 SGHNT and CDR2 YYREEE (reference sequence). The CDR3 has 14 amino acids. For the CDR3, the DNA is TGTGCCAGCAGCTTCCGGGGACAGGGGGCAGGGCAGTTCTTC. Translating it yields CASSFRGQGAGQFF.

This clone was detected only once. V is TRBV24-1 and J is TRBJ1-4; TRBD1 agrees at 7 bases. There are 15 residues in the CDR3. The trim removed 5 bases at V and 8 bases at J, leaving 10 bases unmatched. Per the germline V gene, CDR1 is KGHDR and CDR2 is SFDVKD. The CDR3 nucleotides are TGTGCCACCAGTGCGCAGGGGGTCAGTGGGGAAAAACTGTTTTTT. Translating gives CATSAQGVSGEKLFF.

The chain employs TRBV5-6 and TRBJ2-7, with a tentative D call TRBD1 (5 bases). V lost 5 bases and J lost 2, with 17 bases in between. Germline CDR1 and CDR2: SGHDT and YYEEEE. This CDR3 region has 15 residues. The CDR3 nucleotides read TGTGCCAGCAGTCGGCAAGGGGTTGCAACCTACGAGCAGTACTTC. This gives the protein CASSRQGVATYEQYF.

The J gene is TRBJ2-7, the V gene TRBV7-6; 13 positions agree with TRBD2. Trimming took 2 bases from V and 2 from J; bases not matched to a gene: 6. CDR3 length: 17 residues. CDR1 SGHVS and CDR2 FNYEAQ come from the germline V gene. The CDR3 here is CASSLPTGTSGTYEQYF. CDR3 nucleotides: TGTGCCAGCAGCTTACCCACCGGGACTAGCGGGACCTACGAGCAGTACTTC.

This chain links TRBV28 with TRBJ2-2; 10 bases map to TRBD1. V lost 3 bases, J lost 3 bases, and 1 base stayed unmatched. Per the germline V gene, CDR1 is MDHEN and CDR2 is SYDVKM. This CDR3 contains 15 residues. The CDR3 DNA is TGTGCCAGCAGTTTCGACAGGGGGCACACCGGGGAGCTGTTTTTT. Protein: CASSFDRGHTGELFF.

This rearrangement joins TRBV2 to TRBJ2-1, with 10 bases fitting TRBD1. Trimming cost V 7 bases and J 6 bases; bases outside gene matches: 9. There are 15 residues in the CDR3. Per germline, CDR1 SNHLY and CDR2 FYNNEI. CDR3 sequence reads: CASMGRQGAPNEQFF. The CDR3 DNA reads as TGTGCCAGCATGGGTCGACAGGGGGCGCCCAATGAGCAGTTCTTC.

The DNA for the CDR3 is TGTGCCAGTAGTATCATGCACTATAGCAATCAGCCCCAGCATTTT. Protein sequence: CASSIMHYSNQPQHF. The V gene is TRBV19, the J gene TRBJ1-5; no definite D call. This CDR3 is 15 amino acids long. V gave up 3 bases and J gave up 0 bases, with 9 bases separating them. Germline V lookup: CDR1 LNHDA, CDR2 SQIVND (reference sequence).

Regarding this clone: Within the sample, other DNA sequences also encode this same CDR3. The rearrangement joins TRBV19 to TRBJ2-3, with TRBD2 matching 8 bases. V shed 6 bases and J 3 bases; nucleotides not matched to a gene: 5. From germline, CDR1 is LNHDA and CDR2 SQIVND (reference sequence). The CDR3 is 14 amino acids. The CDR3 reads CASRPGLGTDTQYF. CDR3 sequence (DNA): TGTGCCAGTAGGCCGGGACTAGGGACAGATACGCAGTATTTT.

This sequence joins TRBV20-1 and TRBJ2-5; D remains unclear. The germline V gene has CDR1 DFQATT and CDR2 SNEGSKA (reference sequence). The CDR3 covers 11 residues. V was clipped by 3 bases and J by 5 bases, with 7 bases between them. The CDR3 DNA sequence: TGCAGTGCTAGGTTGAGGGAGACCCAGTACTTC. Protein sequence: CSARLRETQYF.

This clone was seen a few times. The chain uses TRBV7-9 and TRBJ1-1, with a tentative D call TRBD1 (6 bases). CDR3 length: 14 residues. Per germline, CDR1 SEHNR and CDR2 FQNEAQ (reference sequence). The V end lost 4 bases, the J end lost 0 bases, and 9 bases lay between the germline ends. CDR3 DNA sequence: TGTGCCAGCAGCTCAGGGACATTGAACACTGAAGCTTTCTTT. Encoded protein: CASSSGTLNTEAFF.

The chain uses TRBV29-1 and TRBJ1-2; D is possibly TRBD1 (5 bases). Germline-derived CDR1 and CDR2 are SQVTM and ANQGSEA. Trimming took 7 bases from V and 1 from J, leaving 13 bases between them. The CDR3 totals 13 residues. The CDR3 sequence is CSAGTGVNYGYTF. The CDR3 nucleotides read TGCAGCGCGGGGACGGGGGTTAACTATGGCTACACCTTC.

This clone has just one count. This chain links TRBV28 with TRBJ1-6, with TRBD1 as a possible D gene (5 bases). This CDR3 is built from 14 residues. Germline-derived CDR1 and CDR2 are MDHEN and SYDVKM. V lost 6 bases and J 14 bases, leaving 20 bases between the germline ends. In DNA form, the CDR3 reads TGTGCCAGCAGACGTGACGACAGATCCTCAGCCCTCCACTTT. Protein: CASRRDDRSSALHF. The variable domain in full, completed from reference TRBV28 and TRBJ1-6, reads DVKVTQSSRYLVKRTGEKVFLECVQDMDHENMFWYRQDPGLGLRLIYFSYDVKMKEKGDIPEGYSVSREKKERFSLILESASTNQTSMYLCASRRDDRSSALHFGNGTRLTVT.

The CDR3 region has the DNA TGCGCCAGCAAGGTGTCAGGGGGCGCGTACGAGCAGTACTTC. As protein: CASKVSGGAYEQYF. This chain uses TRBV5-1 with TRBJ2-7, with TRBD1 matching over 8 bases. Trimming cost V 6 bases and J 4 bases; bases outside gene matches: 9. Germline lookup yields CDR1 SGHRS and CDR2 YFSETQ. The CDR3 runs 14 residues.

The chain is built from TRBV19 and TRBJ2-3; D remains ambiguous. Trimming took 5 bases from V and 0 from J, leaving 9 bases between them. Germline assignment: CDR1 LNHDA and CDR2 SQIVND (reference sequence). CDR3 length: 14 amino acids. The CDR3 bases are TGTGCCAGTAGTTTTGGCTTGAGCACAGATACGCAGTATTTT. This sequence encodes CASSFGLSTDTQYF.

This rearrangement joins TRBV19 to TRBJ2-3, with 10 bases fitting TRBD2. The CDR3 loop spans 16 amino acids. CDR1 and CDR2 from the germline V gene are LNHDA and SQIVND (reference sequence). V shed 3 bases and J 1 base; nucleotides not matched to a gene: 4. The CDR3 spells CASSIGTSERTDTQYF. The CDR3 DNA reads as TGTGCCAGTAGTATCGGGACTAGCGAACGCACAGATACGCAGTATTTT. The complete variable domain, with remaining parts taken from reference TRBV19 and TRBJ2-3, reads DGGITQSPKYLFRKEGQNVTLSCEQNLNHDAMYWYRQDPGQGLRLIYYSQIVNDFQKGDIAEGYSVSREKKESFPLTVTSAQKNPTAFYLCASSIGTSERTDTQYFGPGTRLTVL.

V and J are TRBV30 and TRBJ2-1; a possible D gene is TRBD1 (6 bases). The CDR3 is 14 amino acids. V lost 1 base, J lost 6 bases, and 13 bases lay in between. The V gene's germline CDR1 is GTSNPN and CDR2 SVGIG (reference sequence). The CDR3 sequence: CAWSANPRGNEQFF. The DNA of the CDR3 is TGTGCCTGGAGTGCGAACCCCAGGGGCAATGAGCAGTTCTTC.

This rearrangement joins TRBV28 to TRBJ2-1; 7 bases are a match to TRBD2. The CDR3 is made up of 16 amino acids. Trimming cost V 5 bases and J 2 bases; bases outside gene matches: 9. Germline V gene data show CDR1 as MDHEN and CDR2 as SYDVKM. The chain's CDR3 is CASSTSSGGPYNEQFF. As DNA, the CDR3 is TGTGCCAGCAGTACCTCTAGCGGAGGGCCCTACAATGAGCAGTTCTTC.

This chain uses TRBV7-2 with TRBJ2-5, with 7 bases matching TRBD2. V gave up 5 bases and J gave up 5 bases; unmatched junction bases: 14. There are 16 residues in the CDR3. CDR1 is SGHTA and CDR2 is FQGNSA in the germline V gene. This chain's CDR3 is CASSPPGREFVETQYF. As DNA, the CDR3 is TGTGCCAGCAGCCCCCCGGGGCGGGAGTTCGTCGAGACCCAGTACTTC.

The CDR3 DNA reads as TGTGCCACCAGTGATGGCGGTACAGGGATAGAGACCCAGTACTTC. Translated: CATSDGGTGIETQYF. V gene TRBV24-1 combines with J gene TRBJ2-5, with a tentative D call TRBD1 (6 bases). The CDR3 has 15 amino acids. Trimming removed 3 bases from V and 4 bases from J, with 14 bases in between. CDR1 is KGHDR and CDR2 is SFDVKD in the germline V gene.

The V gene is TRBV30, the J gene TRBJ2-2, with 8 bases that match TRBD1. CDR3 length: 17 amino acids. The V segment lost 2 bases and the J segment 5 bases; nucleotides outside the gene matches: 13. Germline V gives CDR1 GTSNPN, CDR2 SVGIG (reference sequence). CDR3 sequence: CAWSTYLGDRRTGELFF. In nucleotides, the CDR3 is TGTGCCTGGAGTACCTATCTGGGGGACAGGAGAACCGGGGAGCTGTTTTTT.

In this sample, this clone turned up once. The rearrangement joins TRBV28 to TRBJ2-1; a possible D gene is TRBD1 (6 bases). Trimming left V 3 bases short and J 15 bases short, with 12 bases between. CDR3 length equals 11 residues. CDR1 is MDHEN and CDR2 is SYDVKM in the germline V gene. DNA of the CDR3: TGTGCCAGCAGTTTTCTTACAGGGCTGTTCTTC. Its translation is CASSFLTGLFF.

V usage is TRBV18 and J usage is TRBJ1-1; 7 bases agree with TRBD1. Germline V gene sequence: CDR1 KGHSH, CDR2 LQKENI. Unmatched junction bases numbered 5, after V lost 6 bases and J lost 1 base. CDR3 length: 14 residues. CDR3 region: CASSRQGGNTEAFF. The CDR3 nucleotides are TGTGCCAGCTCTAGACAGGGAGGGAACACTGAAGCTTTCTTT.

V is TRBV29-1 and J is TRBJ2-2, with TRBD1 matching over 7 bases. V shed 6 bases and J 6 bases; nucleotides not matched to a gene: 10. This CDR3 comprises 14 residues. The V gene's germline CDR1 is SQVTM and CDR2 ANQGSEA. This CDR3 is CSVPRQGGPGELFF. CDR3 in DNA: TGCAGCGTCCCCCGCCAAGGGGGCCCCGGGGAGCTGTTTTTT.

V and J are TRBV5-4 and TRBJ2-7; 9 bases are a match to TRBD2. The CDR3 runs to 13 residues. Trimming removed 10 bases from V and 2 bases from J; junction bases left unmatched: 7. Germline V lookup: CDR1 SGHNT, CDR2 YYREEE (reference sequence). CDR3: CAAGGQGAYEQYF. For the CDR3, the DNA is TGTGCCGCGGGGGGGCAGGGGGCCTACGAGCAGTACTTC.

The chain links TRBV5-6 to TRBJ2-2; 12 bases agree with TRBD1. This CDR3 comprises 16 residues. Germline CDR1 SGHDT, CDR2 YYEEEE. V gave up 4 bases and J gave up 6 bases; unmatched junction bases: 7. The CDR3 DNA sequence: TGTGCCAGCAGCCGCCGGGACAGGGGGCCCTCCGGGGAGCTGTTTTTT. The encoded protein is CASSRRDRGPSGELFF.

The V and J genes are TRBV29-1 and TRBJ2-1; 12 nucleotides align to TRBD2. V lost 6 bases and J lost 4; bases outside the gene matches: 4. The CDR3 has 14 residues. From germline, CDR1 is SQVTM and CDR2 ANQGSEA. Here the CDR3 reads CSVWGTSGYNEQFF. The CDR3 region has the DNA TGCAGCGTATGGGGGACTAGCGGGTACAATGAGCAGTTCTTC.